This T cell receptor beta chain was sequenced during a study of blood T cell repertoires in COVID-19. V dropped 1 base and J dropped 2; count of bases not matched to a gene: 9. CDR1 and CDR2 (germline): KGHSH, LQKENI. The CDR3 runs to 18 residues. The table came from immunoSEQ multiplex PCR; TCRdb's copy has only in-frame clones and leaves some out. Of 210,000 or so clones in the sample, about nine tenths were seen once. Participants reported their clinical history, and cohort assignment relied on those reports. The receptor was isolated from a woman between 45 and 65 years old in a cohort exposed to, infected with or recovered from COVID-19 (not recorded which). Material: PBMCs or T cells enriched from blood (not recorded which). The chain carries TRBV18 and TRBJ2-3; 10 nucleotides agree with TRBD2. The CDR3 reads CASSPLPTTSGPTDTQYF. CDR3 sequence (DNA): TGTGCCAGCTCACCACTTCCTACGACTAGCGGGCCCACAGATACGCAGTATTTT.